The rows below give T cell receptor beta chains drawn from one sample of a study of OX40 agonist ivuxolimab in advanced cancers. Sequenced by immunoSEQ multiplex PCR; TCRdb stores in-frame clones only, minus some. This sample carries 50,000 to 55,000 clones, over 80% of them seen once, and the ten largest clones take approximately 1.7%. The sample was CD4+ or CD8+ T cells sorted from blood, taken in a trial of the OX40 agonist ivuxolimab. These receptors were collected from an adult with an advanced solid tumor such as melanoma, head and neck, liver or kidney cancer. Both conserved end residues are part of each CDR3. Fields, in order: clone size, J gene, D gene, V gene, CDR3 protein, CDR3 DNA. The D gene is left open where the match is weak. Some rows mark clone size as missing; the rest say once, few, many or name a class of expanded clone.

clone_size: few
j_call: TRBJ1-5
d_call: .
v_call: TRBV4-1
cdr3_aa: CASSQGLGAQPQHF
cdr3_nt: TGCGCCAGCAGCCAAGGTTTGGGCGCTCAGCCCCAGCATTTT

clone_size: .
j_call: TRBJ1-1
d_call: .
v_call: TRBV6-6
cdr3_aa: CASSRGNTEAFF
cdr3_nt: TGTGCCAGCAGCCGCGGTAACACTGAAGCTTTCTTT

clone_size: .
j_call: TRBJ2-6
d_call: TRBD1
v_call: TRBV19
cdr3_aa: CASSPGTGTSGANVLTF
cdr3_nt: TGTGCCAGTAGTCCCGGGACAGGGACCTCTGGGGCCAACGTCCTGACTTTC

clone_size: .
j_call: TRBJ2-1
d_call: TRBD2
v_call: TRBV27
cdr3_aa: CASSRWTSGSNEQFF
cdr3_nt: TGTGCCAGCAGCCGATGGACTAGCGGGAGCAATGAGCAGTTCTTC

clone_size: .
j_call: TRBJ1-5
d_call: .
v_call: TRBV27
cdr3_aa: CASYPYLMGSGNQPQHF
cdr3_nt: TGTGCCAGCTACCCATATTTAATGGGGTCGGGCAATCAGCCCCAGCATTTT

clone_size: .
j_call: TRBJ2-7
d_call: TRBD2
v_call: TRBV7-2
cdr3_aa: CASSLSGGTSIPYYEQYF
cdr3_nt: TGTGCCAGCAGCTTATCCGGGGGGACCTCCATCCCCTACTACGAGCAGTACTTC

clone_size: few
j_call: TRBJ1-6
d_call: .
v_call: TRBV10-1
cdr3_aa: CASSSKLGGNSPLHF
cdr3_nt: TGCGCCAGCAGTTCCAAACTGGGGGGAAATTCACCCCTCCACTTT

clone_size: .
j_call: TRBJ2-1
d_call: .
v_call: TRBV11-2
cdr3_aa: CASSSQWYAEQFF
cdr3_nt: TGTGCCAGCAGCTCCCAATGGTACGCTGAGCAGTTCTTC

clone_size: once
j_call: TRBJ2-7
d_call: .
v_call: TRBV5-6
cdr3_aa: CASSLVGLAASYEQYF
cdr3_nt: TGTGCCAGCAGCTTAGTAGGGCTAGCAGCATCCTACGAGCAGTACTTC

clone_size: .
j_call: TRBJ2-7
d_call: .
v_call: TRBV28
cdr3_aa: CASSRTSSSYEQYF
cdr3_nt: TGTGCCAGCAGTAGGACATCGAGCTCCTACGAGCAGTACTTC

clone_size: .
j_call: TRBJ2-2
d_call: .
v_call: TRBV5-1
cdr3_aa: CASSLTGYISSTGELFF
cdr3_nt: TGCGCCAGCAGCTTGACAGGGTACATCTCGAGCACCGGGGAGCTGTTTTTT

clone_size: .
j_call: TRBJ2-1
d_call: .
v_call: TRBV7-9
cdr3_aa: CASSPSDNYNEQFF
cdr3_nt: TGTGCCAGCAGCCCATCAGACAACTACAATGAGCAGTTCTTC

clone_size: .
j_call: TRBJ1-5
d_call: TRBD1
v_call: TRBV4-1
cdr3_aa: CASSRDSIYQPQHF
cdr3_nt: TGCGCCAGCAGCCGGGACAGTATATATCAGCCCCAGCATTTT

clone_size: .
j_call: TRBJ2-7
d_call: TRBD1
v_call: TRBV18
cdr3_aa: CASSPGTGWSEQYF
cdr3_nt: TGTGCCAGCTCACCAGGGACAGGATGGAGCGAGCAGTACTTC

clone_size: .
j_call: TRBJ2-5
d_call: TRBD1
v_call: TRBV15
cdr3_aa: CATSRDYATGGAQETQYF
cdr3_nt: TGTGCCACCAGCAGAGATTACGCGACAGGGGGGGCCCAAGAGACCCAGTACTTC

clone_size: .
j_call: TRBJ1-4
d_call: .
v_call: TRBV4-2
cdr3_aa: CASSQDGGGEKLFF
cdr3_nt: TGTGCCAGCAGCCAAGATGGGGGTGGTGAAAAACTGTTTTTT

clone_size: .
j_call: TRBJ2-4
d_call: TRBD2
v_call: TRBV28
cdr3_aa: CASSLAGGGGTAKNIQYF
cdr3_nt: TGTGCCAGCAGTCTAGCGGGAGGGGGGGGAACAGCCAAAAACATTCAGTACTTC

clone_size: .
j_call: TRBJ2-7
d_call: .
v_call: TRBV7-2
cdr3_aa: CASSLVIMLSAEQYF
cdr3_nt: TGTGCCAGCAGCTTAGTTATAATGCTCTCGGCCGAGCAGTACTTC

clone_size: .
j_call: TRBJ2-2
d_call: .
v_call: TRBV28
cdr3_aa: CASSFRGQANTGELFF
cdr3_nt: TGTGCCAGCTCCTTTAGAGGCCAGGCGAACACCGGGGAGCTGTTTTTT

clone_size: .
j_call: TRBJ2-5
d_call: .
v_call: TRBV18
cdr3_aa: CASSPQETQYF
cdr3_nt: TGTGCCAGCTCACCCCAAGAGACCCAGTACTTC

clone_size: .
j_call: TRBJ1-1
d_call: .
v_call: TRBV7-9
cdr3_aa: CASSYYWTEWNTEAFF
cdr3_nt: TGTGCCAGCAGCTACTACTGGACAGAGTGGAACACTGAAGCTTTCTTT

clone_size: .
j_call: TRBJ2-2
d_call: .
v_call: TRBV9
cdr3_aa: CASSVSTGELFF
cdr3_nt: TGTGCCAGCAGCGTTTCAACCGGGGAGCTGTTTTTT

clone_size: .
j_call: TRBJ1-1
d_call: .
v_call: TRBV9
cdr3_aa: CASSVDLGGEAFF
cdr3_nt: TGTGCCAGCAGCGTAGACCTTGGCGGTGAAGCTTTCTTT

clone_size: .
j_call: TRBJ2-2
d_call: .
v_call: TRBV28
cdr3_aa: CASGNRRAKSAGELFF
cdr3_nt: TGTGCCAGCGGGAACAGACGGGCGAAAAGTGCCGGGGAGCTGTTTTTT

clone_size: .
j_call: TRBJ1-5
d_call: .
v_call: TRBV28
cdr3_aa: CASSLSGHPRRAQHF
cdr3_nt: TGTGCCAGCAGTTTATCCGGCCACCCACGAAGGGCCCAGCATTTT

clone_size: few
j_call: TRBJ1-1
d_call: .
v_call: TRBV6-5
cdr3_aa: CASRRHQNTEAFF
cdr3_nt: TGTGCCAGCAGACGGCACCAGAACACTGAAGCTTTCTTT

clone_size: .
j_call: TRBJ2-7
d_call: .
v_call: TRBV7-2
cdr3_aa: CASSLGRAYSYEQYF
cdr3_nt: TGTGCCAGCAGCTTAGGGAGGGCCTACTCCTACGAGCAGTACTTC

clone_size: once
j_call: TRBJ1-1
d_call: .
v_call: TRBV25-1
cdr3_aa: CASSEAGRNTEAFF
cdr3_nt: TGTGCCAGCAGTGAAGCAGGCCGGAACACTGAAGCTTTCTTT

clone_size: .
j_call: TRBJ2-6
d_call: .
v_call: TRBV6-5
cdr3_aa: CASSLEWASGANVLTF
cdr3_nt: TGTGCCAGCAGTTTAGAATGGGCATCTGGGGCCAACGTCCTGACTTTC

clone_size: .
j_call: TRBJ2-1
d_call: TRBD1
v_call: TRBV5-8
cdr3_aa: CASSHKKTGINNEQFF
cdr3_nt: TGTGCCAGCAGCCACAAGAAGACAGGGATTAACAATGAGCAGTTCTTC

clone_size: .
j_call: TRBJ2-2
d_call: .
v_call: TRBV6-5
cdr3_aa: CASRASSVILELFF
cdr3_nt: TGTGCCAGCAGGGCCTCATCGGTAATACTGGAGCTGTTTTTT

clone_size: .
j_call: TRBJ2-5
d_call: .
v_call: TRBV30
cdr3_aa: CASPRGAGLYF
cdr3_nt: TGTGCCTCCCCCCGAGGGGCAGGACTTTACTTC

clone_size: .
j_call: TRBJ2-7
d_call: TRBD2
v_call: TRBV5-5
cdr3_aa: CASSPRGGTPTEQYF
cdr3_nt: TGTGCCAGCAGCCCCCGGGGGGGGACTCCTACCGAGCAGTACTTC

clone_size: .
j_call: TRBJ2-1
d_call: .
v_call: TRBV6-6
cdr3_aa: CASRRGQGGLNEQFF
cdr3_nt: TGTGCCAGCAGACGGGGCCAGGGGGGATTGAATGAGCAGTTCTTC

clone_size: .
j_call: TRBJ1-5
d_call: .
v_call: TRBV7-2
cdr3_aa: CASKSRAQPQHF
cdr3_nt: TGTGCCAGCAAATCCAGGGCTCAGCCCCAGCATTTT

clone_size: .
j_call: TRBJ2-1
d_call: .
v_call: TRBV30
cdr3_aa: CASAGSRLGEQFF
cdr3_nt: TGTGCCTCCGCGGGATCCCGGTTGGGTGAGCAGTTCTTC